The entry below gives a single T cell receptor (beta chain) sequence along with its context. This clone was detected a few times. No cognate antigen has been identified for it. No base-level quality is on record; no much larger clone is a single base apart. CDR1 and CDR2 (MNHEY, SMNVEV) derive from the germline V gene (reference sequence). Reading from cysteine to phenylalanine, the CDR3 counts 15 amino acids. Only the CDR3 part of the read is kept: 45 bases, read in frame from the first base. V lost 6 bases and J lost 6 bases, and the count of bases not matched to a germline gene is 12. The entry originates in a study of blood T cell repertoires in COVID-19 (TCRdb year 2020). About the full investigation: Collaborator samples came from the United States, Italy and Spain and covered acute and convalescent phases of COVID-19. Subjects who had been exposed to COVID-19, were actively infected with it, or had recovered from it provided the deeply sampled blood TCRbeta repertoires that made up the dataset. The samples were drawn from the first 160 participants of the ongoing ImmuneRACE study and from roughly 1,300 subjects provided by 6 global collaborators. The material from the prospective study consisted of cDNA or gDNA derived from T cells, B-cell-depleted T cells, or PBMCs. HLA class I and class II types, where available, came from metadata supplied by the sample provider rather than from assay-based typing. Nearly every sample came with metadata listing a de-identified subject ID, COVID-19 status, age in years and sex. The repertoires were released in a freely available public database meant as a resource for research on the immune response to SARS-CoV-2. Broader findings and caveats from the paper: The amount of clinical and demographic metadata varied by source and participant and was provided uncurated.

Whole blood was collected in K2EDTA tubes by collaborating institutions according to the institutions' own protocols. For TCRbeta analysis, collaborators shipped samples in one of three forms: frozen whole blood, isolated PBMCs, or DNA extracted from either of those sample types. TCRbeta CDR3 regions were amplified from genomic DNA using the immunoSEQ Assay, a bias-controlled multiplex PCR. Processing in the source paper ran as follows. Nucleated cell counts per sample were estimated from amplification of reference gene primers within the assay. Sequence reads were collapsed and filtered to measure the absolute abundance of every unique TCRbeta CDR3 rearrangement. For each sample, productive Simpson clonality was calculated as the square root of Simpson's diversity index over productive rearrangements. Held by TCRdb, this immuneACCESS table contains in-frame sequences only and omits some clones. Under half of the omission traces to an unresolved V gene where checked; the cause of the rest is unknown. The V and J calls and the clone size are those of that table, but D and trimming were determined from the DNA. This sample holds around 79,000 clones; roughly 90% were observed only once. The top ten constitute approximately 10% of the sample.

The sequenced sample consisted of peripheral blood. The chain uses TRBV27 and TRBJ2-3, and 7 bases in between align with TRBD2. The sequence was obtained from a human donor in a cohort sampled during active COVID-19. CDR3 region: CASRFSGPARDTQYF. The bases read TGTGCCAGCAGGTTTAGCGGGCCCGCCCGCGATACGCAGTATTTT.